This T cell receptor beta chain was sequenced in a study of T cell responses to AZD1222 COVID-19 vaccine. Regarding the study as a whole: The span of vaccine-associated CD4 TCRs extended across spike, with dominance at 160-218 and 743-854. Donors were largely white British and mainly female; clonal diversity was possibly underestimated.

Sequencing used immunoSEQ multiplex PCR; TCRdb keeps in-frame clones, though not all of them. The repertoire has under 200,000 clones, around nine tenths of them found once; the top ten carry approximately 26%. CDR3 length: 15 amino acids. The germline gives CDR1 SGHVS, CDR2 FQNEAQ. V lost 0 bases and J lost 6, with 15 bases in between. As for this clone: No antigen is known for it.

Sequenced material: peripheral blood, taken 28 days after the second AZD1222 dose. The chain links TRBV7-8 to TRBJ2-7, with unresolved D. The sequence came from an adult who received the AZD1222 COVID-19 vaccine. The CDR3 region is CASSLASVTVLEQYF. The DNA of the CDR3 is TGTGCCAGCAGCTTAGCGTCGGTTACAGTGCTCGAGCAGTACTTC.